This TCR beta chain emerged from a study of post-analysis software for immune sequencing data. Study context: Secondary progressive, relapsing-remitting and progressive-relapsing multiple sclerosis were among the included disease courses.

General study results and limits: Normalized Chao1 diversity was significantly reduced in patients versus controls.

Tagging with unique molecular identifiers was a feature of the TCR beta cDNA libraries. TCRdb redid the calling of the PCR reads with MiXCR, one entry per CDR3 protein. The table records about 500,000 distinct CDR3 sequences, roughly 45% of them present only once. As regards this clonotype: Its specificity is not known. The junction departs from germline at one end; a sequencing error may be responsible.

Input material: blood. This receptor was identified in a girl between 10 and 17 years old with multiple sclerosis.

The DNA for the CDR3 is TGCGCCAGCAGTGATTCGGCCGTTACCTACAAGCAGTACTTC. Translation gives CASSDSAVTYKQYF. The V and J genes are TRBV10-1 and TRBJ2-7; D unresolved. Germline V gene data show CDR1 as WNHNN and CDR2 as SYGVQD (reference sequence). The CDR3 is 14 amino acids.